Presented here are 20 T cell receptor beta chains from one specimen sequenced in a study of blood T cell repertoires in COVID-19. This table comes from immunoSEQ multiplex PCR, and its TCRdb copy is limited to in-frame clones, with some not included. The repertoire holds tens of thousands of clones, with 75% to 90% as singletons. The sequenced material came from peripheral blood. These receptors were taken from a woman at least 80 years old with active or convalescent COVID-19.

The genes are TRBV6-5 and TRBJ1-2; 7 bases are shared with TRBD1. The V gene's germline CDR1 is MNHEY and CDR2 SVGAGI. The CDR3 runs 13 residues. The junction had 10 bases not matched to a gene; V was cut back by 6 bases and J by 9 bases. Written as DNA, the CDR3 is TGTGCCAGCAGATCGGGACAGCTATTGAGCTACACCTTC. Amino acid sequence: CASRSGQLLSYTF.

The V and J genes are TRBV18 and TRBJ2-3; 11 nucleotides line up with TRBD1. Trimming removed 3 bases from V and 5 bases from J; junction bases left unmatched: 4. Looked up from germline, CDR1 is KGHSH and CDR2 is LQKENI. CDR3 size: 15 residues. CDR3 amino acids: CASSPDRGLGDTQYF. The CDR3 region has the DNA TGTGCCAGCTCACCGGACAGGGGGCTAGGAGATACGCAGTATTTT.

The chain recombines TRBV11-1 with TRBJ1-1, with a weak D call TRBD1 (5 bases). The CDR3 contains 13 residues. From germline, CDR1 is SGHAT and CDR2 FQDESV (reference sequence). V was shortened by 3 bases and J by 4 bases, with 9 bases between the two germline ends. The CDR3 reads CASSFGRGTEAFF. The CDR3, as DNA: TGTGCCAGCAGCTTCGGGAGGGGCACTGAAGCTTTCTTT.

The rearrangement joins TRBV9 to TRBJ2-1; TRBD1 aligns across 8 bases. V gave up 6 bases and J gave up 5 bases; unmatched junction bases: 7. The CDR3 totals 14 residues. Per germline, CDR1 SGDLS and CDR2 YYNGEE. This CDR3 reads CASTSGQANNEQFF. In DNA, the CDR3 is TGTGCCAGCACCTCGGGACAGGCCAACAATGAGCAGTTCTTC.

The V and J genes are TRBV19 and TRBJ2-7; a weak D match, TRBD1 (5 bases). Germline-derived CDR1 and CDR2 are LNHDA and SQIVND (reference sequence). The CDR3 sequence is 14 residues long. V shed 3 bases and J shed 2 bases, with 11 bases lying between them. CDR3 in DNA: TGTGCCAGTAGTATCAGGGATTTAACCTACGAGCAGTACTTC. It codes for CASSIRDLTYEQYF.

V and J are TRBV11-2 and TRBJ2-3; TRBD2 aligns across 11 bases. Germline values: CDR1 SGHAT, CDR2 FQNNGV. Germline trimming cut 1 base from V and 6 bases from J; bases unmatched to any gene: 6. This CDR3 has 16 residues. The CDR3: CASSLGLAGGMDTQYF. The CDR3 DNA reads TGTGCCAGCAGCTTAGGGTTAGCGGGGGGGATGGATACGCAGTATTTT. Together with reference TRBV11-2 and TRBJ2-3, the CDR3 gives the full variable domain: EAGVAQSPRYKIIEKRQSVAFWCNPISGHATLYWYQQILGQGPKLLIQFQNNGVVDDSQLPKDRFSAERLKGVDSTLKIQPAKLEDSAVYLCASSLGLAGGMDTQYFGPGTRLTVL.

V usage is TRBV5-1 and J usage is TRBJ2-5, with 11 bases lining up with TRBD2. The junction had 6 bases not matched to a gene; V was cut back by 3 bases and J by 2 bases. The length of the CDR3 is 16 residues. Looked up from germline, CDR1 is SGHRS and CDR2 is YFSETQ. As DNA, the CDR3 is TGCGCCAGCAGCTCGGGACTAGCGGCAGGGCAAGAGACCCAGTACTTC. This gives the protein CASSSGLAAGQETQYF.

The rearrangement uses TRBV5-1 and TRBJ2-4; 11 positions match TRBD2. Germline V gives CDR1 SGHRS, CDR2 YFSETQ. J gave up 6 bases and V 5 bases, and 10 bases lay outside the gene matches. The CDR3 is made up of 16 amino acids. The CDR3 nucleotides are TGCGCCAGCAGTTCGGGACTAGCGGCGGGTGGAAACATTCAGTACTTC. It translates to CASSSGLAAGGNIQYF. Variable domain in full (rest from reference TRBV5-1 and TRBJ2-4): KAGVTQTPRYLIKTRGQQVTLSCSPISGHRSVSWYQQTPGQGLQFLFEYFSETQRNKGNFPGRFSGRQFSNSRSEMNVSTLELGDSALYLCASSSGLAAGGNIQYFGAGTRLSVL.

V is TRBV18 and J is TRBJ2-2, with D possibly TRBD1 on 6 matching bases. Germline V CDR1 and CDR2: KGHSH, LQKENI. V gave up 1 base and J gave up 6 bases, with 9 bases separating them. The CDR3 loop spans 14 amino acids. The CDR3 protein is CASSPLPGAGELFF. The CDR3 DNA reads TGTGCCAGCTCACCACTCCCAGGGGCCGGGGAGCTGTTTTTT.

The rearrangement joins TRBV6-5 to TRBJ1-4; 11 bases match TRBD1. The V segment lost 8 bases and the J segment 10 bases; nucleotides outside the gene matches: 9. Germline V gives CDR1 MNHEY, CDR2 SVGAGI. There are 14 residues in the CDR3. Here the CDR3 DNA reads TGTGCCAGCGGCTTACCGGGACAGGGGGGAAAACTGTTTTTT. It translates to CASGLPGQGGKLFF.

This chain joins TRBV28 and TRBJ1-1; D might be TRBD1 (6 bases). The CDR3 totals 15 residues. The germline V gene has CDR1 MDHEN and CDR2 SYDVKM. V dropped 5 bases and J dropped 3 bases, with 16 bases sitting between them. In DNA form, the CDR3 reads TGTGCCAGCAGTGCCCCGACAGGCTCCTACACTGAAGCTTTCTTT. Translated, it gives CASSAPTGSYTEAFF.

The V gene is TRBV11-2, the J gene TRBJ1-2; the match to TRBD1 covers 7 bases. Per the germline V gene, CDR1 is SGHAT and CDR2 is FQNNGV. V shed 0 bases, J shed 6 bases, and the junction held 7 bases outside the gene matches. The CDR3 contains 15 residues. The CDR3 is CASSLDPGTANGYTF. In DNA, the CDR3 is TGTGCCAGCAGCTTAGATCCGGGGACAGCTAATGGCTACACCTTC.

This clone appeared once. The rearrangement joins TRBV6-5 to TRBJ2-1; D not resolved. Germline assignment: CDR1 MNHEY and CDR2 SVGAGI. The CDR3 sequence is 15 residues long. V lost 2 bases to trimming and J lost 12 bases, with 20 bases between them. For the CDR3, the DNA is TGTGCCAGCAGTTACGGCCAGGTTATTGGGCTGGCGCAGTTCTTC. Amino acid sequence: CASSYGQVIGLAQFF.

V usage is TRBV2 and J usage is TRBJ2-3; 11 bases agree with TRBD2. V was clipped by 0 bases and J by 2 bases; unmatched bases: 7. This CDR3 is 18 amino acids long. CDR1 is SNHLY, CDR2 FYNNEI, per germline. CDR3 bases: TGTGCCAGCAGTGAAGCTAGCGGGGGGGCATTAAACACAGATACGCAGTATTTT. This translates into CASSEASGGALNTDTQYF.

This chain links TRBV11-1 with TRBJ1-1, with D unresolved. The CDR3 is 14 residues long. V was trimmed by 7 bases and J by 1 base, leaving 13 bases between them. Germline V gene lookup returns CDR1 SGHAT and CDR2 FQDESV (reference sequence). In DNA form, the CDR3 reads TGTGCCAGCACTACGAACCCCCAGAACACTGAAGCTTTCTTT. This translates into CASTTNPQNTEAFF. Based on the CDR3 plus reference TRBV11-1 and TRBJ1-1, the full variable domain is EAEVAQSPRYKITEKSQAVAFWCDPISGHATLYWYRQILGQGPELLVQFQDESVVDDSQLPKDRFSAERLKGVDSTLKIQPAELGDSAMYLCASTTNPQNTEAFFGQGTRLTVV.

The CDR3 is CASSQTRGTSGREEQFF. CDR3 nucleotides: TGTGCCAGCAGCCAAACTCGGGGAACTAGCGGGAGAGAAGAGCAGTTCTTC. V and J are TRBV4-2 and TRBJ2-1; TRBD2 agrees at 11 bases. This CDR3 comprises 17 residues. The V segment lost 2 bases and the J segment 10 bases; nucleotides outside the gene matches: 13. Germline V gene lookup returns CDR1 LGHNA and CDR2 YNFKEQ.

This chain joins TRBV5-1 and TRBJ2-1; D is perhaps TRBD1 (5 bases). The CDR3 runs 14 residues. The V gene's germline CDR1 is SGHRS and CDR2 YFSETQ. Between the trimmed V and J ends, which lost 3 bases and 10 bases, there was a span of 17 bases. The CDR3 spells CASSSGHPPNEQFF. In nucleotides, the CDR3 is TGCGCCAGCAGCTCAGGGCACCCGCCCAACGAGCAGTTCTTC.

This clone has a handful of counts. The chain uses TRBV30 and TRBJ1-6; D is ambiguous. V was clipped by 1 base and J by 5 bases, with 12 bases between them. The CDR3 runs to 15 residues. Germline values: CDR1 GTSNPN, CDR2 SVGIG (reference sequence). This chain's CDR3 is CAWSGLARDNSPLHF. The CDR3 DNA follows: TGTGCCTGGAGTGGGCTGGCCCGGGATAATTCACCCCTCCACTTT.

The chain links TRBV5-5 to TRBJ2-5; 12 bases are a match to TRBD2. CDR1 is SGHKS, CDR2 YYEKEE, per germline (reference sequence). The J segment lost 5 bases and the V segment lost 4 bases, leaving 9 bases of the junction unmatched. The CDR3 has 16 residues. DNA of the CDR3: TGTGCCAGCAGCCCACGACTAGCGGGGGAGGGGGAGACCCAGTACTTC. Translated, it gives CASSPRLAGEGETQYF.

This sequence joins TRBV28 and TRBJ1-5; perhaps TRBD1 as D (6 bases). Trimming pared 3 bases from V and 1 base from J, leaving 16 bases between. Germline loops: CDR1 MDHEN, CDR2 SYDVKM. This CDR3 spans 17 amino acids. The CDR3 nucleotides read TGTGCCAGCAGTTTTTGGGCAGGGGAGAGGAGCAATCAGCCCCAGCATTTT. Encoded protein: CASSFWAGERSNQPQHF.